A selection of T cell receptor beta chains follows, all from one sample in a study of blood T cell repertoires in COVID-19. Sequencing used immunoSEQ multiplex PCR; TCRdb keeps in-frame clones, though not all of them. The sample contains approximately 130,000 clones, approximately 83% of which appear only once. The sequencing input was peripheral blood. The origin of the receptors is a woman aged 50 to 60 who had recovered from COVID-19. CDR3s include the opening cysteine and the closing phenylalanine or tryptophan. Each record gives: clone size, V gene, J gene, CDR3 length, D gene, CDR3 DNA, CDR3 protein. The D gene is left open where the match is weak. Rows may omit the clone size; those that give it use once, few, many or a size class.

>.|TRBV6-5|TRBJ2-5|15|TRBD1
TGTGCCAGCAGTTACGGTCCAGGGGGTAGGGAGACCCAGTACTTC
CASSYGPGGRETQYF
>.|TRBV7-8|TRBJ1-2|12|.
TGTGCCAGCAGCTTAGACGGTTATGGCTACACCTTC
CASSLDGYGYTF
>.|TRBV18|TRBJ2-7|16|.
TGTGCCAGCTCACCATTGGGGGGAGGAGGTTTGTACGAGCAGTACTTC
CASSPLGGGGLYEQYF
>.|TRBV2|TRBJ2-3|15|.
TGTGCCAGCACCAGAGCAAAGGGGGTCCGAGATACGCAGTATTTT
CASTRAKGVRDTQYF
>.|TRBV18|TRBJ1-2|14|TRBD1
TGTGCCAGCTCACCACTGGGACAGACCTATGGCTACACCTTC
CASSPLGQTYGYTF
>.|TRBV6-1|TRBJ1-5|15|.
TGTGCCAGCAGTGAAGCGCTGGGGAGCGGGCAGCCCCAGCATTTT
CASSEALGSGQPQHF
>.|TRBV5-4|TRBJ1-2|14|.
TGTGCCAGCAGCTTGGCGGGGATCCACTATGGCTACACCTTC
CASSLAGIHYGYTF
>.|TRBV11-3|TRBJ2-7|13|.
TGTGCCAGCAGCTCGGACCAGGGGATCGAGCAGTACTTC
CASSSDQGIEQYF
>.|TRBV15|TRBJ1-6|13|.
TGTGCCACCGGGAAGGGGAATAATTCACCCCTCCACTTT
CATGKGNNSPLHF
>.|TRBV7-2|TRBJ1-1|15|.
TGTGCCAGCAGCTTAATCTCCCGGGGAGGCACTGAAGCTTTCTTT
CASSLISRGGTEAFF
>.|TRBV5-1|TRBJ2-3|17|TRBD2
TGCGCCAGCAGCTTGGTGGTAGCGGGGGGCGGATCGGATACGCAGTATTTT
CASSLVVAGGGSDTQYF
>few|TRBV7-2|TRBJ2-5|14|TRBD2
TGTGCCAGCAATCCCAGCGGGGGACAAGAGACCCAGTACTTC
CASNPSGGQETQYF
>.|TRBV19|TRBJ1-5|16|.
TGTGCCAGTAGTACTCTCCCAGGGTTTGGGGATCAGCCCCAGCATTTT
CASSTLPGFGDQPQHF
>.|TRBV6-1|TRBJ2-1|16|TRBD2
TGTGCCAGCAGTGAATTTGGACTAGCGGGAAACAATGAGCAGTTCTTC
CASSEFGLAGNNEQFF
>.|TRBV30|TRBJ2-7|12|.
TGTGCCTGGATTTCTCAGGGCTACGAGCAGTACTTC
CAWISQGYEQYF
>.|TRBV2|TRBJ1-1|13|TRBD1
TGTGCCAGCACCGGACAGGGTTTGACTGAAGCTTTCTTT
CASTGQGLTEAFF
>.|TRBV4-1|TRBJ1-5|14|.
TGCGCCAGCAGCCACGCAGGGGCCCGGGGGCCCCAGCATTTT
CASSHAGARGPQHF
>.|TRBV11-2|TRBJ1-2|15|.
TGTGCCAGCAGCTCCCCAGGGGAGGGGGGTTATGGCTACACCTTC
CASSSPGEGGYGYTF
>.|TRBV7-3|TRBJ2-3|13|.
TGTGCCAGCAGCTTACTAGCGCCCGATACGCAGTATTTT
CASSLLAPDTQYF
>.|TRBV11-2|TRBJ2-2|14|.
TGTGCCAGCAGGGAAACAGGGAACACCGGGGAGCTGTTTTTT
CASRETGNTGELFF
>.|TRBV7-6|TRBJ1-6|16|.
TGTGCCAGCAGCGCTCAGCCCGAGACTAAGAATTCACCCCTCCACTTT
CASSAQPETKNSPLHF
>.|TRBV4-2|TRBJ1-2|14|.
TGTGCCAGCAGCCCAACGCGAGTTCTCTATGGCTACACCTTC
CASSPTRVLYGYTF
>.|TRBV19|TRBJ1-6|18|TRBD1
TGTGCCAGTACCACCACCGGTGGGGCAGGGGGGACCGCTTCACCCCTCCACTTT
CASTTTGGAGGTASPLHF
>.|TRBV2|TRBJ2-3|13|TRBD1
TGTGCCACCAACCAGGGGGGCACAGATACGCAGTATTTT
CATNQGGTDTQYF
>.|TRBV3-1/TRBV3-2|TRBJ1-4|15|TRBD1
TGTGCCAGCAGCCAACGGGACAGGGAACTCGAAAAACTGTTTTTT
CASSQRDRELEKLFF
>.|TRBV2|TRBJ1-1|14|TRBD1
TGTGCCAGTGGACGGGACAGGCTGCTCACTGAAGCTTTCTTT
CASGRDRLLTEAFF
>.|TRBV3-1/TRBV3-2|TRBJ2-3|13|.
TGTGCCAGCCGAGCGTGGGAGACAGATACGCAGTATTTT
CASRAWETDTQYF
>.|TRBV7-8|TRBJ1-2|16|.
TGTGCCAGCAGCTCCCCCGGGGGACCTAGGAACTATGGCTACACCTTC
CASSSPGGPRNYGYTF
>.|TRBV5-1|TRBJ2-5|14|.
TGCGCCAGCAGTTCGACTCGGAGCGGGGAGACCCAGTACTTC
CASSSTRSGETQYF
>.|TRBV7-8|TRBJ2-7|13|.
TGTGCCAGCAGCTTGAGGGGGAGTTACGAGCAGTACTTC
CASSLRGSYEQYF
>few|TRBV5-1|TRBJ1-1|15|TRBD1
TGCGCCAGCAGCGCCGGGACAGCCCAGGGGACTGAAGCTTTCTTT
CASSAGTAQGTEAFF